One and the same sample provided the 29 T cell receptor beta chains below, sequenced in a study of blood T cell repertoires in COVID-19. Method: immunoSEQ multiplex PCR; TCRdb's copy keeps in-frame clones and lacks some. There are 65,000 to 95,000 clones in the sample; around 79% occur only once, and less than 7.5% lies in the top ten. The sample comprised peripheral blood. These receptors were taken from a man aged 45-65 years with active or convalescent COVID-19.

This chain joins TRBV6-5 and TRBJ2-7, with 10 bases aligning to TRBD1. The CDR3 contains 14 residues. Germline V lookup: CDR1 MNHEY, CDR2 SVGAGI. V was pared by 5 bases and J by 6 bases, with 7 bases of the junction left unmatched. CDR3 sequence (DNA): TGTGCCAGCAGTACCCGGGACAGGGGTCGCGAGCAGTACTTC. Translating it yields CASSTRDRGREQYF.

V and J are TRBV6-4 and TRBJ1-1; a possible D gene is TRBD1 (5 bases). V lost 5 bases and J lost 1, with 14 bases in between. The CDR3 loop spans 15 amino acids. Germline loops: CDR1 MRHNA, CDR2 SNTAGT. The DNA for the CDR3 is TGTGCCAGCAGTAAGACAGCCTTAACGAACACTGAAGCTTTCTTT. It translates to CASSKTALTNTEAFF.

The V call is TRBV9, the J call TRBJ2-2; TRBD2 aligns across 8 bases. The CDR3 has 16 amino acids. Germline trimming cut 3 bases from V and 2 bases from J; bases unmatched to any gene: 6. Germline CDR1 is SGDLS and CDR2 is YYNGEE. CDR3 coding DNA: TGTGCCAGCAGCGGAATGGGACTAGATAACACCGGGGAGCTGTTTTTT. Translated: CASSGMGLDNTGELFF.

This chain links TRBV5-1 with TRBJ2-5, with a possible D match to TRBD1 (6 bases). V lost 5 bases to trimming and J lost 5 bases, with 19 bases between them. There are 15 residues in the CDR3. Germline assignment: CDR1 SGHRS and CDR2 YFSETQ. The CDR3 DNA sequence: TGCGCCAGCAGGGAGAGGGGGACCCTGGGGGAGACCCAGTACTTC. Its translation is CASRERGTLGETQYF.

In its sample, this clone was seen a few times. This chain links TRBV7-8 with TRBJ2-7; TRBD1 agrees at 8 bases. Germline CDR1 and CDR2: SGHVS and FQNEAQ. V trimming: 5 bases; J trimming: 4 bases; junction bases outside the gene matches: 10. The CDR3 consists of 15 residues. For the CDR3, the DNA is TGTGCCAGCAGCCGAGGAGGACAGGGATATTACGAGCAGTACTTC. Translated, it gives CASSRGGQGYYEQYF.

The chain links TRBV30 to TRBJ1-6, with TRBD1 identical over 7 bases. Germline CDR1 GTSNPN, CDR2 SVGIG (reference sequence). The CDR3 is 15 amino acids. The ends lost 3 bases at V and 6 bases at J; junction bases unmatched: 8. Here the CDR3 DNA reads TGTGCCTGGAGGCAGAGTACAGGGGTTAATTCACCCCTCCACTTT. This gives the protein CAWRQSTGVNSPLHF.

The chain uses TRBV9 and TRBJ1-1, with 8 bases aligning to TRBD1. This CDR3 contains 19 residues. After removal of 0 bases from V and 3 bases from J, the junction contained 16 bases not matched to a gene. CDR1 is SGDLS and CDR2 is YYNGEE in the germline V gene. The CDR3 nucleotides read TGTGCCAGCAGCGTAGGAATTTCATCGGCAGGGGGCCGCTACACTGAAGCTTTCTTT. It is translated as CASSVGISSAGGRYTEAFF.

J is TRBJ1-2 and V is TRBV29-1, with D possibly matching TRBD1 (6 bases). V gave up 2 bases and J gave up 4 bases, with 17 bases separating them. CDR1 and CDR2 from the germline V gene are SQVTM and ANQGSEA. This CDR3 contains 15 residues. CDR3 residues: CSVERSGARGYGYTF. The CDR3 nucleotides read TGCAGCGTTGAAAGGTCAGGGGCAAGGGGCTATGGCTACACCTTC.

The chain joins TRBV6-6 to TRBJ2-5, with TRBD1 identical over 7 bases. The CDR3 totals 15 residues. With 2 bases clipped from V and 5 bases from J, the junction kept 8 bases outside the gene matches. Germline-derived CDR1 and CDR2 are MNHNY and SVGAGI (reference sequence). The CDR3 loop is CASSYRTGAGETQYF. In DNA, the CDR3 is TGTGCCAGCAGTTACCGAACAGGGGCCGGGGAGACCCAGTACTTC.

The gene calls are TRBV7-8 and TRBJ1-4; possible D gene TRBD1, 5 bases. Looked up from germline, CDR1 is SGHVS and CDR2 is FQNEAQ. The CDR3 runs to 13 residues. Trimming took off 4 bases at V and 8 bases at J, with 11 bases between the two ends. CDR3 DNA: TGTGCCAGCAGCTCCAGGGTGGGGGAAAAACTGTTTTTT. Protein product: CASSSRVGEKLFF.

This clone is categorized as medium-sized. V is TRBV5-1 and J is TRBJ2-7, with TRBD1 identical over 12 bases. Germline-derived CDR1 and CDR2 are SGHRS and YFSETQ. Losses at the gene ends were 2 bases for V and 4 bases for J; bases not matched to a gene: 4. This CDR3 is built from 15 residues. CDR3 coding DNA: TGCGCCAGCAGCTTCGGGACAGGGGGCGCGTACGAGCAGTACTTC. As protein: CASSFGTGGAYEQYF.

The chain links TRBV5-1 to TRBJ1-1; 7 nucleotides align to TRBD1. Germline V gene data show CDR1 as SGHRS and CDR2 as YFSETQ. The CDR3 loop spans 13 amino acids. Germline trimming cut 0 bases from V and 4 bases from J; bases unmatched to any gene: 0. CDR3 in DNA: TGCGCCAGCAGCTTGGACAGGGGCACTGAAGCTTTCTTT. Encoded protein: CASSLDRGTEAFF.

The chain uses TRBV19 and TRBJ1-5, with TRBD1 matching over 8 bases. This CDR3 spans 16 amino acids. From germline, CDR1 is LNHDA and CDR2 SQIVND (reference sequence). V was clipped by 7 bases and J by 0 bases; unmatched bases: 8. Here the CDR3 reads CASTPTTGVSNQPQHF. The CDR3 DNA reads as TGTGCCAGTACCCCAACGACAGGGGTTAGCAATCAGCCCCAGCATTTT.

CDR3 region: CASSPSRISGANVLTF. In nucleotides, the CDR3 is TGTGCCAGCAGCCCATCCAGGATCTCTGGGGCCAACGTCCTGACTTTC. This rearrangement joins TRBV9 to TRBJ2-6; no clear D. Germline CDR1 SGDLS, CDR2 YYNGEE. The V gene lost 4 bases and the J gene lost 0 bases, with 11 bases spanning the gap. The length of the CDR3 is 16 residues.

The V call is TRBV4-3, the J call TRBJ2-2, with D tentatively TRBD2 (5 bases). The CDR3 has 16 amino acids. CDR1 is LGHNA, CDR2 YSLEER, per germline. V shed 2 bases and J shed 1 base, with 11 bases lying between them. The CDR3, as DNA: TGCGCCAGCAGCCAACGGAGAGCGGTGAACACCGGGGAGCTGTTTTTT. Its translation is CASSQRRAVNTGELFF.

The rearrangement links TRBV18 to TRBJ1-3, with 9 bases that match TRBD1. Unmatched junction bases numbered 6, after V lost 6 bases and J lost 3 bases. Per germline, CDR1 KGHSH and CDR2 LQKENI. The CDR3 contains 15 residues. Here the CDR3 DNA reads TGTGCCAGCTCCAGGGACAGGGCCAATGGAAACACCATATATTTT. It specifies CASSRDRANGNTIYF. Using reference TRBV18 and TRBJ1-3 for the parts outside the CDR3, the full variable domain is NAGVMQNPRHLVRRRGQEARLRCSPMKGHSHVYWYRQLPEEGLKFMVYLQKENIIDESGMPKERFSAEFPKEGPSILRIQQVVRGDSAAYFCASSRDRANGNTIYFGEGSWLTVV.

This clone was detected only once. The CDR3: CASKTGFETQYF. In nucleotides, the CDR3 is TGTGCCAGCAAGACAGGGTTCGAGACCCAGTACTTC. The V gene is TRBV12-3 or TRBV12-4, the J gene TRBJ2-5, with 7 nucleotides matching TRBD1. J gave up 5 bases and V 7 bases, and 4 bases lay outside the gene matches. The CDR3 is 12 residues long.

V usage is TRBV3-1 (or the pseudogene TRBV3-2) and J usage is TRBJ2-2; 8 bases align to TRBD1. CDR3 size: 17 residues. Germline V gene data show CDR1 as LGHDT and CDR2 as YNNKEL (reference sequence). V lost 6 bases, J lost 6 bases, and 15 bases stayed unmatched. Here the CDR3 reads CASSPIVSRGLAGELFF. The CDR3 DNA follows: TGTGCCAGCAGTCCAATCGTATCCAGGGGGCTGGCCGGGGAGCTGTTTTTT.

CDR3 DNA sequence: TGTGCCAGCAGCTCCCGGGACTGGAATTACTACTACGAGCAGTACTTC. Its protein is CASSSRDWNYYYEQYF. This chain joins TRBV5-6 and TRBJ2-7, with a tentative D call TRBD2 (6 bases). The CDR3 extends over 16 amino acids. Germline-derived CDR1 and CDR2 are SGHDT and YYEEEE. The V end was cut by 3 bases, the J end by 3 bases, with 19 bases between. The entire variable domain, with the rest obtained from reference TRBV5-6 and TRBJ2-7, is as follows: DAGVTQSPTHLIKTRGQQVTLRCSPKSGHDTVSWYQQALGQGPQFIFQYYEEEERQRGNFPDRFSGHQFPNYSSELNVNALLLGDSALYLCASSSRDWNYYYEQYFGPGTRLTVT.

The rearrangement uses TRBV25-1 and TRBJ1-4; 8 bases agree with TRBD1. The CDR3 has 15 amino acids. Trimming took 4 bases from V and 8 from J; bases not matched to a gene: 9. Germline V gene sequence: CDR1 MGHDK, CDR2 SYGVNS. CDR3 sequence (DNA): TGTGCCAGCAGTGGGGGACAGGCGTTAGGCGAAAAACTGTTTTTT. As protein: CASSGGQALGEKLFF.

The J gene is TRBJ1-6, the V gene TRBV6-5; D remains unclear. CDR3 size: 14 residues. The germline V and J ends were trimmed by 8 bases and 9 bases, with 17 bases remaining between them. CDR1 is MNHEY, CDR2 SVGAGI, per germline. The CDR3 DNA follows: TGTGCCAGCCTGGGGAGGCAGGACTCTTCACCCCTCCACTTT. Translated, it gives CASLGRQDSSPLHF.

The chain links TRBV12-3 or TRBV12-4 to TRBJ1-2, with D possibly being TRBD1 (6 bases). This CDR3 comprises 12 residues. Trimming cost V 9 bases and J 6 bases, with 14 bases left between them. CDR3 nucleotides: TGTGCCAGTAAACCGGGGGGCGATGGCTACACCTTC. Amino acids: CASKPGGDGYTF.

The V and J genes are TRBV19 and TRBJ1-2, with D unclear. Germline assignment: CDR1 LNHDA and CDR2 SQIVND (reference sequence). The germline V and J ends were trimmed by 5 bases and 5 bases, with 18 bases remaining between them. The CDR3 consists of 15 residues. CDR3 DNA sequence: TGTGCCAGTAGTCCCGGAGCTCGGGATTCATATGGCTACACCTTC. It is translated as CASSPGARDSYGYTF.

The table lists this clone with many counts. The chain has TRBV9 and TRBJ2-7; TRBD2 matches 8 bases. The germline V gene encodes CDR1 SGDLS and CDR2 YYNGEE. The CDR3 is 16 amino acids. Germline trimming cut 4 bases from V and 7 bases from J; bases unmatched to any gene: 16. CDR3 in amino acids: CASSPPGVAGRSEQYF. DNA of the CDR3: TGTGCCAGCAGCCCACCGGGGGTAGCGGGGAGATCGGAGCAGTACTTC.

The V and J genes are TRBV1 and TRBJ1-2; TRBD1, the D gene given by the table, was not confirmed from the DNA. TRBV1 is shown as a pseudogene. The CDR3 runs 12 residues. CDR3 amino acids: CTTPGQSSGYTF. The CDR3 DNA reads as TGCACCACCCCGGGACAGTCGTCCGGCTACACCTTC.

V is TRBV9 and J is TRBJ1-2, with D possibly matching TRBD1 (6 bases). V was pared by 2 bases and J by 7 bases, with 18 bases between. This CDR3 region has 15 residues. The germline V gene encodes CDR1 SGDLS and CDR2 YYNGEE. In DNA, the CDR3 is TGTGCCAGCAGCGTCGACTTGCAGGGGAGCAGTGGCTACACCTTC. This encodes CASSVDLQGSSGYTF.

The rearrangement uses TRBV6-2 or TRBV6-3 and TRBJ2-1, with 8 bases lining up with TRBD1. The CDR3 is made up of 16 amino acids. V lost 3 bases to trimming and J lost 7 bases; unmatched junction nucleotides: 11. Germline V gene data show CDR1 as MNHEY and CDR2 as SVGEGT. The CDR3 nucleotides read TGTGCCAGCAGTTATCAGGGCAGGGGGCTTCGGAATGAGCAGTTCTTC. Encoded protein: CASSYQGRGLRNEQFF.

The chain uses TRBV25-1 and TRBJ1-3; 9 positions agree with TRBD1. The CDR3 extends over 15 amino acids. The trim removed 3 bases at V and 2 bases at J, leaving 2 bases unmatched. The germline CDR1 and CDR2 sequences are MGHDK and SYGVNS. The CDR3 nucleotides read TGTGCCAGCAGTGAGACAGGGGGGGCTGGAAACACCATATATTTT. This translates into CASSETGGAGNTIYF.

The chain joins TRBV29-1 to TRBJ2-5; 10 nucleotides align to TRBD2. The CDR3 contains 16 residues. Germline-derived CDR1 and CDR2 are SQVTM and ANQGSEA. The junction had 10 bases not matched to a gene; V was cut back by 1 base and J by 5 bases. This CDR3 reads CSVEAWRSGGSETQYF. CDR3 nucleotide sequence: TGCAGCGTTGAAGCCTGGCGTAGCGGGGGGTCGGAGACCCAGTACTTC.